A selection of T cell receptor beta chains follows, all from one sample in a study of CD8 T cells in ankylosing spondylitis. TCRdb processed the 5' RACE reads anew with MiXCR; each CDR3 protein has one entry. This table holds about 360,000 distinct CDR3 sequences, approximately 22% found once. The sequencing sample was made of blood, either unsorted or a sorted T cell fraction (not recorded which). The source is a male donor with ankylosing spondylitis or in good health (not recorded which). Each CDR3 is given with its conserved first and last residue. The D gene is left open where the match is weak. Clone sizes are given selectively: once, few, many, or a class where the clone is expanded.

clone size | J gene | D gene | V gene | CDR3 DNA | CDR3 protein
- | TRBJ2-2 | - | TRBV29-1 | TGCAGCGTTGAAGCGGGGCAGAACACCGGGGAGCTGTTTTTT | CSVEAGQNTGELFF
few | TRBJ2-2 | - | TRBV7-8 | TGTGCCAGCAGCTTAGCTCCCTTTACCGGGACCCCTCCCTTCACCGGGGAGCTGTTTTTT | CASSLAPFTGTPPFTGELFF
few | TRBJ1-1 | - | TRBV20-1 | TGCAGTGCTAGCCTGGGACGGATGAACACTGAAGCTTTCTTT | CSASLGRMNTEAFF
many | TRBJ2-1 | TRBD1 | TRBV12-3/TRBV12-4 | TGTGCCAGCAGTTTAATCTCAGGGGGCGGGAATGAGCAGTTCTTC | CASSLISGGGNEQFF
many | TRBJ2-3 | - | TRBV21-1 | TGTGCCAGCAGCAATTCAGCCCCGACACTCACACGGGTACCGGGGGGCACAGATACGCAGTATTTT | CASSNSAPTLTRVPGGTDTQYF
few | TRBJ2-1 | - | TRBV20-1 | TGCAGTGCTAACCGGGAAAGCTCCTACAATGAGCAGTTCTTC | CSANRESSYNEQFF
- | TRBJ2-3 | - | TRBV12-5 | TGTGCTAGTGTCCCCTCAGACACAGATACGCAGTATTTT | CASVPSDTDTQYF
- | TRBJ2-2 | - | TRBV28 | TGTGCCAGCAGCTGGGGACCAGGGGGGCAGATCGGGGAGCTGTTTTTT | CASSWGPGGQIGELFF
- | TRBJ1-2 | - | TRBV5-1 | TGCGCCAGCAGCTTGAGTGGGTCTGGCTACACCTTC | CASSLSGSGYTF
few | TRBJ2-2 | TRBD1 | TRBV29-1 | TGCAGCGTTGACAATGACCAGGGGGCCGGGGAGCTGTTTTTT | CSVDNDQGAGELFF
- | TRBJ2-7 | - | TRBV6-1 | TGTGCCACCCAAACAGGGTTTGGCTACGAGCAGTACTTC | CATQTGFGYEQYF
- | TRBJ2-7 | - | TRBV7-8 | TGTGCCAGCAGCTTCCGGGATATAATCTACGAGCAGTACTTC | CASSFRDIIYEQYF
few | TRBJ1-1 | - | TRBV20-1 | TGCAGGGTCACAGGGTACACTGAAGCTTTCTTT | CRVTGYTEAFF
few | TRBJ2-7 | TRBD1 | TRBV5-1 | TGCGCCAGCAGCTACTACCCGGGACAGAACTACGAGCAGTACTTC | CASSYYPGQNYEQYF
few | TRBJ1-2 | TRBD1 | TRBV9 | TGTGCCAGCAGCGGGACAGGGGGCGCGGGTGGCTACACCTTC | CASSGTGGAGGYTF
few | TRBJ1-1 | - | TRBV12-3/TRBV12-4 | TGTGCCAGCAGTTCACCGCGAAAATTTGAAGCTTTCTTT | CASSSPRKFEAFF
- | TRBJ2-1 | - | TRBV3-1 | TGTGCCAGCAGCCAAGATGGTGGGCTACCCGGTGGATGGAATGAGCAGTTCTTC | CASSQDGGLPGGWNEQFF
- | TRBJ2-7 | - | TRBV7-9 | TGTGCCAGCAGCTCTGCCGGACAGAGTGACGACGAGCAGTACTTC | CASSSAGQSDDEQYF
- | TRBJ2-1 | TRBD2 | TRBV4-1 | TGCGCCAGCAGCCCCCCAAGACTAGCGGGGGGACTTAATGAGCAGTTCTTC | CASSPPRLAGGLNEQFF
few | TRBJ2-1 | - | TRBV7-8 | TGTGCCAGCAGCCAGACGTGGGGCACGGAGCAAAAATCCAATGAGCAGTTCTTC | CASSQTWGTEQKSNEQFF
- | TRBJ2-4 | TRBD1 | TRBV4-1 | TGCGCCAGCAGCCCGGGACAGGGGAAAAACATTCAGTACTTC | CASSPGQGKNIQYF
- | TRBJ2-2 | - | TRBV10-2 | TGCGCCAGCAGTGCGGGGACATCCGCGAACACCGGGGAGCTGTTTTTT | CASSAGTSANTGELFF
few | TRBJ2-7 | - | TRBV3-1 | TGTGCCAGCAGCCAAGAGGCCGGGGGCCGTCGGGAGCAGTACTTC | CASSQEAGGRREQYF
- | TRBJ2-7 | - | TRBV7-3 | TGTGCCAGCAGCTTAAGTTGGGGGGATTACGAGCAGTACTTC | CASSLSWGDYEQYF
few | TRBJ1-2 | TRBD1 | TRBV5-6 | TGTGCCAGCAGCTCGACAGGGGGCAAGGACTATGGCTACACCTTC | CASSSTGGKDYGYTF
- | TRBJ2-1 | TRBD2 | TRBV6-4 | TGTGCCAGCAGCTTCACTATAGCGGGGGCCCGGGCAGATGAGCAGTTCTTC | CASSFTIAGARADEQFF
- | TRBJ2-3 | - | TRBV27 | TGTGCCAGCAGTTTAGGGTTCACAGATACGCAGTATTTT | CASSLGFTDTQYF
few | TRBJ2-1 | TRBD2 | TRBV24-1 | TGTGCCACCAGTCCCCCAGCGGGGGGGCTTGGCAATGAGCAGTTCTTC | CATSPPAGGLGNEQFF
- | TRBJ1-5 | - | TRBV7-9 | TGTGCCAGCAGCCCGCAGGGGCGCAATCAGCCCCAGCATTTT | CASSPQGRNQPQHF
few | TRBJ2-2 | TRBD1 | TRBV9 | TGTGCCAGCAGCGAACTAGGGGGCGCGGGCACCGGGGAGCTGTTTTTT | CASSELGGAGTGELFF
- | TRBJ1-2 | - | TRBV10-3 | TGTGCCATGCAAGACAGGAAAAATTATGGCTACACCTTC | CAMQDRKNYGYTF
few | TRBJ2-1 | - | TRBV5-1 | TGCGCCAGCAGCCCAGGGTTGACCTACAATGAGCAGTTCTTC | CASSPGLTYNEQFF
once | TRBJ2-3 | TRBD1 | TRBV13 | TGTGCCAGCAGCGAACCGCCGGGACAGGGAAAAGGGGGCACAGATACGCAGTATTTT | CASSEPPGQGKGGTDTQYF
few | TRBJ2-1 | - | TRBV7-9 | TGTGCCAGCAGCTTATTTGCGGTCAATGAGCAGTTCTTC | CASSLFAVNEQFF
- | TRBJ2-3 | - | TRBV6-8 | TGTGCCAGCAGACTCTCCAAAGGGGGCACAGATACGCAGTATTTT | CASRLSKGGTDTQYF
once | TRBJ2-2 | TRBD2 | TRBV4-2 | TGTGCCAGCAGCCCCCAGTTGGGGGGGGAAACCGGGGAGCTGTTTTTT | CASSPQLGGETGELFF
few | TRBJ2-3 | - | TRBV2 | TGTGCCAGCGTGGGCGGGTTCTCTGAAGATACGCAGTATTTT | CASVGGFSEDTQYF
- | TRBJ2-2 | - | TRBV7-9 | TGTGCCAGCAGCGGGAGTCGGGCGAACACCGGGGAGCTGTTTTTT | CASSGSRANTGELFF
- | TRBJ2-3 | TRBD2 | TRBV6-4 | TGTGCCAGCAGTGAACTAGCGGGGGGTGTAGATACGCAGTATTTT | CASSELAGGVDTQYF
few | TRBJ2-5 | TRBD2 | TRBV9 | TGTGCCAGCAGCGTAGGCTTAGCGGGGGGTGGGACCCAGTACTTC | CASSVGLAGGGTQYF
- | TRBJ2-2 | - | TRBV4-1 | TGCGCCAGCAGCCAGGACTCCCTGTTGGGCCTGGGGGACGGGGAGCTGTTTTTT | CASSQDSLLGLGDGELFF
few | TRBJ2-1 | - | TRBV7-3 | TGTGCCAGCAGCCCAGAACTTTCCTACAATGAGCAGTTCTTC | CASSPELSYNEQFF
many | TRBJ1-1 | - | TRBV7-2 | TGTGCCAGCAGCTTTTTCTCCGGGAACACTGAAGCTTTCTTT | CASSFFSGNTEAFF
few | TRBJ2-7 | - | TRBV3-1 | TGTGCCAGCAGCCAAGTCCCGGGGTATAGAGACGAGCAGTACTTC | CASSQVPGYRDEQYF
- | TRBJ2-1 | - | TRBV10-1 | TGCGCCACCAACGGGGCCCTGGTGCACAATGAGCAGTTCTTC | CATNGALVHNEQFF
few | TRBJ1-5 | - | TRBV12-3/TRBV12-4 | TGTGCCAGCAGTTTTCGGTCAGGGGTGAGCAATCAGCCTCAGCATTTT | CASSFRSGVSNQPQHF
- | TRBJ1-1 | TRBD1 | TRBV9 | TGTGCCAGCAGCCAGACAGGGCAGGTGAACACTGAAGCTTTCTTT | CASSQTGQVNTEAFF
- | TRBJ2-2 | - | TRBV12-3/TRBV12-4 | TGTGCCAGCAGCTTAGAGACAGGTTTCACCGGGGAGCTGTTTTTT | CASSLETGFTGELFF